A selection of T cell receptor beta chains follows, all from one sample in a study of cytomegalovirus exposure and HLA in healthy donors. Clones were read by immunoSEQ multiplex PCR, and TCRdb kept only the in-frame ones, dropping some. The repertoire holds roughly 190,000 clones, with roughly 76% as singletons. Specimen: PBMCs. The source is a woman in her 30s in good health and CMV-seropositive. CDR3s include the opening cysteine and the closing phenylalanine or tryptophan. D genes are given only for firm matches. Only some rows state a clone size, as once, few, many or a class for expanded clones.

d_gene: TRBD2
v_gene: TRBV6-6
abundance: NA
j_gene: TRBJ2-7
CDR3nt: TGTGCCAGCAGACCGACTAGCGGGAAGACCGGGCAGTACTTC
CDR3aa: CASRPTSGKTGQYF

d_gene: NA
v_gene: TRBV5-1
abundance: NA
j_gene: TRBJ1-6
CDR3nt: TGCGCCAGCAGCTTGGATGAGGGGGGGAATTCACCCCTCCACTTT
CDR3aa: CASSLDEGGNSPLHF

d_gene: NA
v_gene: TRBV19
abundance: NA
j_gene: TRBJ1-2
CDR3nt: TGTGCCAGTAAAAACAGGGCTACCACCTATGGCTACACCTTC
CDR3aa: CASKNRATTYGYTF

d_gene: NA
v_gene: TRBV9
abundance: NA
j_gene: TRBJ1-3
CDR3nt: TGTGCCAGCAGCGTTTCAGGGGTCGGAAACACCATATATTTT
CDR3aa: CASSVSGVGNTIYF

d_gene: NA
v_gene: TRBV5-8
abundance: few
j_gene: TRBJ2-1
CDR3nt: TGTGCCAGCAGCTCCGGGACTTTCGGCTCCTACAATGAGCAGTTCTTC
CDR3aa: CASSSGTFGSYNEQFF

d_gene: TRBD2
v_gene: TRBV6-1
abundance: NA
j_gene: TRBJ2-3
CDR3nt: TGTGCCAGCAGCAGACTAGCGGGAGACGATACGCAGTATTTT
CDR3aa: CASSRLAGDDTQYF

d_gene: TRBD1
v_gene: TRBV25-1
abundance: NA
j_gene: TRBJ1-1
CDR3nt: TGTGCCAGCAGTGATAAAATTGACAGGGGTCTGAACACTGAAGCTTTCTTT
CDR3aa: CASSDKIDRGLNTEAFF

d_gene: NA
v_gene: TRBV7-3
abundance: NA
j_gene: TRBJ1-1
CDR3nt: TGTGCCAGCAGCCCTCGAGGGGGAAGCACTGAAGCTTTCTTT
CDR3aa: CASSPRGGSTEAFF

d_gene: NA
v_gene: TRBV10-2
abundance: NA
j_gene: TRBJ2-7
CDR3nt: TGCGCCAGCAGTGATCGGAGGGTTCGTGCTCACGAGCAGTACTTC
CDR3aa: CASSDRRVRAHEQYF

d_gene: NA
v_gene: TRBV30
abundance: NA
j_gene: TRBJ2-1
CDR3nt: TGTGCCTGGAACGGGAAATCCTCCTACAATGAGCAGTTCTTC
CDR3aa: CAWNGKSSYNEQFF

d_gene: TRBD1
v_gene: TRBV7-6
abundance: NA
j_gene: TRBJ1-2
CDR3nt: TGTGCCAGCACCCCTACAGGGGCAGCTCTGTTCGGCTACACCTTC
CDR3aa: CASTPTGAALFGYTF

d_gene: NA
v_gene: TRBV15
abundance: NA
j_gene: TRBJ2-1
CDR3nt: TGTGCCACCAGCAGAGAGGGGTGGGGACTGGCCTACAATGAGCAGTTCTTC
CDR3aa: CATSREGWGLAYNEQFF

d_gene: NA
v_gene: TRBV7-8
abundance: few
j_gene: TRBJ1-3
CDR3nt: TGTGCCAGCAGTGAGGGTTCTGGAAACACCATATATTTT
CDR3aa: CASSEGSGNTIYF

d_gene: NA
v_gene: TRBV30
abundance: NA
j_gene: TRBJ1-2
CDR3nt: TGTGCCTGGAGTGTAACAGGAGCTCCGAACTATGGCTACACCTTC
CDR3aa: CAWSVTGAPNYGYTF

d_gene: TRBD2
v_gene: TRBV4-3
abundance: NA
j_gene: TRBJ2-7
CDR3nt: TGCGCCAGCAGCCAAGATGTAGCTCTGGGGGGGACGCTGGACGAGCAGTACTTC
CDR3aa: CASSQDVALGGTLDEQYF

d_gene: TRBD1
v_gene: TRBV27
abundance: NA
j_gene: TRBJ1-3
CDR3nt: TGTGCCAGCAGTCACGACAGGGCGGGAAACACCATATATTTT
CDR3aa: CASSHDRAGNTIYF

d_gene: NA
v_gene: TRBV5-4
abundance: NA
j_gene: TRBJ1-1
CDR3nt: TGTGCCAGCACCAGACAGGTGAACACTGAAGCTTTCTTT
CDR3aa: CASTRQVNTEAFF

d_gene: NA
v_gene: TRBV28
abundance: once
j_gene: TRBJ2-7
CDR3nt: TGTGCCAGCAGTTTCTCGAGGGCTAGCTCCTACGAGCAGTACTTC
CDR3aa: CASSFSRASSYEQYF

d_gene: NA
v_gene: TRBV11-2
abundance: NA
j_gene: TRBJ2-5
CDR3nt: TGTGCCAGCAGCCCCTGGGACTCGGATGCACAAGAGACCCAGTACTTC
CDR3aa: CASSPWDSDAQETQYF

d_gene: NA
v_gene: TRBV4-3
abundance: NA
j_gene: TRBJ2-6
CDR3nt: TGCGCCAGCAGCCAAGGTTCCCAATCTGGGGCCAACGTCCTGACTTTC
CDR3aa: CASSQGSQSGANVLTF

d_gene: TRBD1
v_gene: TRBV27
abundance: NA
j_gene: TRBJ1-2
CDR3nt: TGTGCCAGCAGTGACAGGGGAGACTATGGCTACACCTTC
CDR3aa: CASSDRGDYGYTF

d_gene: TRBD2
v_gene: TRBV6-1
abundance: NA
j_gene: TRBJ2-2
CDR3nt: TGTGCCAGCAGTGTTAGACTAGCTGGCGGGGAGCTGTTTTTT
CDR3aa: CASSVRLAGGELFF

d_gene: NA
v_gene: TRBV9
abundance: NA
j_gene: TRBJ1-3
CDR3nt: TGTGCCAGCAGCATGGACATGGGCTCTGGAAACACCATATATTTT
CDR3aa: CASSMDMGSGNTIYF

d_gene: TRBD2
v_gene: TRBV19
abundance: NA
j_gene: TRBJ2-7
CDR3nt: TGTGCCAGTAGTGCGGGGGGAAGGGGGGAGCAGTACTTC
CDR3aa: CASSAGGRGEQYF

d_gene: NA
v_gene: TRBV28
abundance: NA
j_gene: TRBJ1-2
CDR3nt: TGTGCCAGCAATATTGGGGGGGCTCTCGATGGCTACACCTTC
CDR3aa: CASNIGGALDGYTF

d_gene: NA
v_gene: TRBV28
abundance: once
j_gene: TRBJ1-6
CDR3nt: TGTGCCAGCAGTTTACGTAGCCAGGGGATTTATTCACCCCTCCACTTT
CDR3aa: CASSLRSQGIYSPLHF